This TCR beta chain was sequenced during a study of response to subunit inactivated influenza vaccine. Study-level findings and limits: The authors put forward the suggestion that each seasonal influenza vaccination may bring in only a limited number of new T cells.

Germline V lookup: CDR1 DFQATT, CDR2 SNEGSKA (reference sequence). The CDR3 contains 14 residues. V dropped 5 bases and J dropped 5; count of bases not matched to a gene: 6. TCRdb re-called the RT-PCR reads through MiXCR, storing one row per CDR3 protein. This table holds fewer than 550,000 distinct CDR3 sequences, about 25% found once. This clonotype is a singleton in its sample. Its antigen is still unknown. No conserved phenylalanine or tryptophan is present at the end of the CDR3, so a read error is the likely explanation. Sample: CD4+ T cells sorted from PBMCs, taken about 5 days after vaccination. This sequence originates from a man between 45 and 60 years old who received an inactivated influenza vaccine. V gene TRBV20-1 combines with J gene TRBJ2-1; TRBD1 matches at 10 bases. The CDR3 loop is CSAPDRGPNNEQFL. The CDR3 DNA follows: TGCAGTGCTCCTGACAGGGGGCCTAACAATGAGCAGTTCTTG.